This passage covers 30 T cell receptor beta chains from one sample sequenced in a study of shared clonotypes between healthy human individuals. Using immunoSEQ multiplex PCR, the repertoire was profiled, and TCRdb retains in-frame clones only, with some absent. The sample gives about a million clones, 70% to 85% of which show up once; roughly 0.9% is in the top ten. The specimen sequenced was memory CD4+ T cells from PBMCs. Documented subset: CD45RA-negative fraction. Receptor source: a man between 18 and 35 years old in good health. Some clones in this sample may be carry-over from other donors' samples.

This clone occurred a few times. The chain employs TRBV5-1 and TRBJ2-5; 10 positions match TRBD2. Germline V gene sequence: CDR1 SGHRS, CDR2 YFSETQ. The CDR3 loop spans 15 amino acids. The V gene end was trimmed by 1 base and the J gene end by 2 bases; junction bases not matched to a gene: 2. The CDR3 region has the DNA TGCGCCAGCAGCTTGCAAGCGGGAGGGCAAGAGACCCAGTACTTC. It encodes CASSLQAGGQETQYF.

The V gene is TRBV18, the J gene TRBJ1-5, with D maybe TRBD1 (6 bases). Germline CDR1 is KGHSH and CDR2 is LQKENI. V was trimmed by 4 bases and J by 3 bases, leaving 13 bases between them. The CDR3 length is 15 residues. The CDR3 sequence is CASSLTGQINQPQHF. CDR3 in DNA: TGTGCCAGCTCACTTACGGGACAAATCAATCAGCCCCAGCATTTT. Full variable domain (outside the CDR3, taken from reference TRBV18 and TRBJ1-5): NAGVMQNPRHLVRRRGQEARLRCSPMKGHSHVYWYRQLPEEGLKFMVYLQKENIIDESGMPKERFSAEFPKEGPSILRIQQVVRGDSAAYFCASSLTGQINQPQHFGDGTRLSIL.

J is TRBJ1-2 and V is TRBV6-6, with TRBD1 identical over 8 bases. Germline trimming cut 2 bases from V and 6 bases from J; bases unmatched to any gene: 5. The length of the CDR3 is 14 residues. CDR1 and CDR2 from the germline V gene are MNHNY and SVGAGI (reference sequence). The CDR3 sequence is CASSYADRGDGYTF. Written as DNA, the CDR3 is TGTGCCAGCAGTTACGCAGACAGGGGTGATGGCTACACCTTC.

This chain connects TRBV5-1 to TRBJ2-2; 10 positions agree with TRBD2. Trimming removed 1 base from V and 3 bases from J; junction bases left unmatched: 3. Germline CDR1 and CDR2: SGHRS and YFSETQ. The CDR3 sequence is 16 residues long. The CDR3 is CASSLLAGADTGELFF. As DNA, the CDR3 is TGCGCCAGCAGCTTGCTAGCGGGAGCGGACACCGGGGAGCTGTTTTTT.

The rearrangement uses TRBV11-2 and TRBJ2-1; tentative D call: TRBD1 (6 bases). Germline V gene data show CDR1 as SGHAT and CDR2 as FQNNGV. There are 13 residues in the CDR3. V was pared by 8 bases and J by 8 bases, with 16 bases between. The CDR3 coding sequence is TGTGCCAGCCGCCCAGGGGAGAACGATGAGCAGTTCTTC. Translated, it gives CASRPGENDEQFF.

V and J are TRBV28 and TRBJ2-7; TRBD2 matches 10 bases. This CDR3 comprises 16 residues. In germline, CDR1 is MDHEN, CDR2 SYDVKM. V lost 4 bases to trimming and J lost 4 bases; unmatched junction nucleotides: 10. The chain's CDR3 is CASSSTSGRAPYEQYF. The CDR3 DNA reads TGTGCCAGCAGTTCCACAAGCGGGAGGGCCCCGTACGAGCAGTACTTC.

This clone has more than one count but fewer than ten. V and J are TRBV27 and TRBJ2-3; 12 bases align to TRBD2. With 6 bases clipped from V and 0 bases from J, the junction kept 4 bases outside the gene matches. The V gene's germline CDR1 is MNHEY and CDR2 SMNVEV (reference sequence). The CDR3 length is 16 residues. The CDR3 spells CASSYGTSGSTDTQYF. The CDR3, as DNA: TGTGCCAGCAGCTACGGGACTAGCGGGAGCACAGATACGCAGTATTTT.

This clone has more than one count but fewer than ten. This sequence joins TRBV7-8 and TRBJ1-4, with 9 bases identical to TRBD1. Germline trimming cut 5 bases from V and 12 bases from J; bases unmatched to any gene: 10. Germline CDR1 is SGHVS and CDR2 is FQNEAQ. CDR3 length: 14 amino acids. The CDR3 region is CASSARQGVVQLFF. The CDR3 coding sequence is TGTGCCAGCAGCGCTCGACAGGGGGTTGTCCAACTGTTTTTT.

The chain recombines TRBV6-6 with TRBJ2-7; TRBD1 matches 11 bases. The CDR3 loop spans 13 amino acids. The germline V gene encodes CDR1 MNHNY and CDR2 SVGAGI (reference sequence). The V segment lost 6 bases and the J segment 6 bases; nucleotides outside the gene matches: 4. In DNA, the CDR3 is TGTGCCAGCAGACTCGGGACAGGGGGCGAGCAGTACTTC. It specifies CASRLGTGGEQYF.

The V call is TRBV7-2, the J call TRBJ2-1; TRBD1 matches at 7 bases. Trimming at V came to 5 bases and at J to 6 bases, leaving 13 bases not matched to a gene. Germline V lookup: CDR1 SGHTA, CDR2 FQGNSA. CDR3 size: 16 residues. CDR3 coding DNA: TGTGCCAGCAGCCGAGGCCGACAGGGACGGGGCAATGAGCAGTTCTTC. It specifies CASSRGRQGRGNEQFF.

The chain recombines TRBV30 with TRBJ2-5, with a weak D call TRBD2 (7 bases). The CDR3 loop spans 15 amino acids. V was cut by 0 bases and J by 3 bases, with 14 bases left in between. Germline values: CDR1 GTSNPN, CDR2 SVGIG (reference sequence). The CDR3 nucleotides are TGTGCCTGGAGTGTAGGGGGGGCCCTCAAAGAGACCCAGTACTTC. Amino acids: CAWSVGGALKETQYF.

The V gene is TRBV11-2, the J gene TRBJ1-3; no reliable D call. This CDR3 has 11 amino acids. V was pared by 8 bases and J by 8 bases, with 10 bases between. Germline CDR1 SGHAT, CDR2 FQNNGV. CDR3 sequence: CASGVWDTIYF. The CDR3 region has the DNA TGTGCCAGCGGGGTCTGGGACACCATATATTTT.

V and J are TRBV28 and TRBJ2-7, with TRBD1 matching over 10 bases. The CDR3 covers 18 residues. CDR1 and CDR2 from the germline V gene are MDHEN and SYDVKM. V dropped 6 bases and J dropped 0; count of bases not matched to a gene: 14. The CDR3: CASRSLRDRGLLSYEQYF. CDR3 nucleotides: TGTGCCAGCAGGAGTCTCCGGGACAGGGGCCTCCTCTCCTACGAGCAGTACTTC.

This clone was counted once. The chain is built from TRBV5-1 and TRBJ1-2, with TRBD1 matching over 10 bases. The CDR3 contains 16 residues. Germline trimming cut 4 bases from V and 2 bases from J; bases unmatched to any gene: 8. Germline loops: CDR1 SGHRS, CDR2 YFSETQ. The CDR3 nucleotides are TGCGCCAGCAGCGCGGGACAGGGGCAGGAAAACTATGGCTACACCTTC. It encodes CASSAGQGQENYGYTF.

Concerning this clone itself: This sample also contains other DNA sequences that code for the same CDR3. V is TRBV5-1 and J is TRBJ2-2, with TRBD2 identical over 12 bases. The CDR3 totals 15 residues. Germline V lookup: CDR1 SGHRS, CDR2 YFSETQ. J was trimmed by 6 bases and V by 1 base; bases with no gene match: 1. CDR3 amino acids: CASSLLAGGAGELFF. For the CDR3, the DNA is TGCGCCAGCAGCTTGCTAGCGGGAGGGGCCGGGGAGCTGTTTTTT.

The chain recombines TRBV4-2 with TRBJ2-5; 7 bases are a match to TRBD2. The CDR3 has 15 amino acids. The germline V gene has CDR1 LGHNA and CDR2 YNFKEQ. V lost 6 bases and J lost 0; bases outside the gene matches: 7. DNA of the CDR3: TGTGCCAGCAGGGACGCTGGGAGGGACCAAGAGACCCAGTACTTC. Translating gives CASRDAGRDQETQYF.

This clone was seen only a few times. This CDR3 is CASSSYGTGMGGTQYF. Written as DNA, the CDR3 is TGTGCCAGCAGCTCCTACGGGACAGGGATGGGAGGGACCCAGTACTTC. This chain uses TRBV7-3 with TRBJ2-5; 9 bases match TRBD1. Looked up from germline, CDR1 is SGHTA and CDR2 is FQGTGA. V gave up 4 bases and J gave up 7 bases; unmatched junction bases: 13. CDR3 size: 16 residues.

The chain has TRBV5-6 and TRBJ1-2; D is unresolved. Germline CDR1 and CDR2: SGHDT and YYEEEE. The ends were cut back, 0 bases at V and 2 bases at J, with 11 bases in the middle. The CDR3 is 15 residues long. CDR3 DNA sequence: TGTGCCAGCAGCTTGGCCGCGAACGGGAACTATGGCTACACCTTC. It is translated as CASSLAANGNYGYTF.

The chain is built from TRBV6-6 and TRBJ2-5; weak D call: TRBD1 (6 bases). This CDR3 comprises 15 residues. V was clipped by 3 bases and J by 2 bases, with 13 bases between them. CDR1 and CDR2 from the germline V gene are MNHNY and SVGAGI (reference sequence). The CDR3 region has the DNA TGTGCCAGCAGTTATGCAGGGGCCGTACAAGAGACCCAGTACTTC. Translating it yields CASSYAGAVQETQYF.

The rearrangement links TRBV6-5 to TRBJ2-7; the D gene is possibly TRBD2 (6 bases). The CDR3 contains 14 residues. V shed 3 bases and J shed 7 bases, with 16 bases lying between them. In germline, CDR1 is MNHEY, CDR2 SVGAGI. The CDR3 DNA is TGTGCCAGCAGTTATAGCGGTCCACCCAGGGAGCAGTACTTC. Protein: CASSYSGPPREQYF.

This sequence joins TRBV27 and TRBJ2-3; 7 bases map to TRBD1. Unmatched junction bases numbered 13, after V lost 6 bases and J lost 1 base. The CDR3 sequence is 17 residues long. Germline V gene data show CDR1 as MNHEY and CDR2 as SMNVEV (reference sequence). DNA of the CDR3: TGTGCCAGCAGCTCCTCTATGAGGGGGCGCGGCACAGATACGCAGTATTTT. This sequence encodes CASSSSMRGRGTDTQYF.

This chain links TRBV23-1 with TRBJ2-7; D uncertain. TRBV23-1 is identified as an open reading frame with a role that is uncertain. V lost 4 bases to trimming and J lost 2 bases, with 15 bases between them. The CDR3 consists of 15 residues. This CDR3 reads CASSLSRAETYEQYF. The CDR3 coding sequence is TGCGCCAGCAGTCTCTCGAGAGCAGAGACCTACGAGCAGTACTTC.

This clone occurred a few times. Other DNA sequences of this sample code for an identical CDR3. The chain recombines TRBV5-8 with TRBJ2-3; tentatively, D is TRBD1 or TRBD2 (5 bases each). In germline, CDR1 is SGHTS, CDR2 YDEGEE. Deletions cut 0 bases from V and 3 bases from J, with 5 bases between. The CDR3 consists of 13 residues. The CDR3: CASSLGGTDTQYF. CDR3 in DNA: TGTGCCAGCAGCTTGGGGGGGACAGATACGCAGTATTTT.

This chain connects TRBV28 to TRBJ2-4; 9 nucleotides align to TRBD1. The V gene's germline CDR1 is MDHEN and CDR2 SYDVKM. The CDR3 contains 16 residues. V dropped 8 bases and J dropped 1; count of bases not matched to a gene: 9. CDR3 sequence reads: CASSPGQGRAKNIQYF. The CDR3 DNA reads TGTGCCAGCTCACCGGGACAGGGAAGGGCCAAAAACATTCAGTACTTC.

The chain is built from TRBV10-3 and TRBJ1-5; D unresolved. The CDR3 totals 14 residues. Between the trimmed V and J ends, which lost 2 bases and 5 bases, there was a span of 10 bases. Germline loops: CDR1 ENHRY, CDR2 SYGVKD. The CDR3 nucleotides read TGTGCCATCAGTGAGGCATATACGTATCAGCCCCAGCATTTT. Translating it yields CAISEAYTYQPQHF.

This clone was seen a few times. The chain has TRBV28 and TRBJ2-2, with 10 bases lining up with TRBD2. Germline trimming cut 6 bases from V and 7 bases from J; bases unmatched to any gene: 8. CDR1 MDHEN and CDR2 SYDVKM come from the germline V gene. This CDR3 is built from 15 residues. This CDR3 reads CASSPLAGAHGELFF. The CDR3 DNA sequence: TGTGCCAGCAGCCCCCTAGCGGGAGCTCACGGGGAGCTGTTTTTT.

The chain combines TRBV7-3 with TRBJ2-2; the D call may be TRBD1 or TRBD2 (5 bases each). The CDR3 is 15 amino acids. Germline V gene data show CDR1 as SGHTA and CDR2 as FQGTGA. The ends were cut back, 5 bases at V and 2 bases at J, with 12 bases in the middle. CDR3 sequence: CASSQTGTNTGELFF. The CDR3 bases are TGTGCCAGCAGCCAAACCGGGACCAACACCGGGGAGCTGTTTTTT.

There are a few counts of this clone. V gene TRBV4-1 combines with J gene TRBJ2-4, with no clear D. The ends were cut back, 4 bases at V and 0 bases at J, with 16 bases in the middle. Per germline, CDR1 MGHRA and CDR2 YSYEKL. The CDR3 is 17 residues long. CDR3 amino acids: CASSPTDGARAKNIQYF. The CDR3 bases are TGCGCCAGCAGCCCTACGGACGGCGCTCGAGCCAAAAACATTCAGTACTTC.

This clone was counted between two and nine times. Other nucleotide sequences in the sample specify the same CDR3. CDR3 in DNA: TGTGCCAGCAGCGGTAGCGGCCACTCCTACAATGAGCAGTTCTTC. This gives the protein CASSGSGHSYNEQFF. This chain links TRBV9 with TRBJ2-1; tentative D call: TRBD2 (6 bases). The germline CDR1 and CDR2 sequences are SGDLS and YYNGEE. CDR3 size: 15 residues. V was pared by 3 bases and J by 0 bases, with 10 bases between.

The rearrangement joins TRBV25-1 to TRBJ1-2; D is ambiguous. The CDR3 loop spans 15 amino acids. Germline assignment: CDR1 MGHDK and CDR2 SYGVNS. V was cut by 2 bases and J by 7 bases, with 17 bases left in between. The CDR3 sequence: CASSEMGRSAVGYTF. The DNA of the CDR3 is TGTGCCAGCAGTGAAATGGGCAGGAGCGCAGTTGGCTACACCTTC.